A selection of T cell receptor beta chains follows, all from one sample in a study of Tregs in tolerant kidney transplant recipients. TCRdb's copy holds only in-frame clones and misses some; the assay was immunoSEQ multiplex PCR. Of around 61,000 clones listed, 80% to 90% are singletons. Sequenced here: CD4+ T cells from blood (PBMCs), sampled 6 months after the transplant. These receptors originate from a human patient who received a combined kidney and bone marrow transplant. Some T cells may trace back to the graft donor. The CDR3 runs from the conserved cysteine through the conserved F or W. The D gene is left open where the match is weak. Clone size, where shown, is once, few, many, or a class for clones that have expanded.

TRBJ1-2 NA TRBD1 TRBV29-1 CSVAFRGGGYSNYGYTF TGCAGCGTTGCCTTTCGAGGGGGCGGATACTCTAACTATGGCTACACCTTC
TRBJ2-7 NA NA TRBV14 CASSQTGSYEQYF TGTGCCAGCAGCCAAACCGGGTCCTACGAGCAGTACTTC
TRBJ2-2 NA TRBD1 TRBV2 CASRTGGNTGELFF TGTGCCAGCAGGACAGGGGGCAACACCGGGGAGCTGTTTTTT
TRBJ2-1 NA NA TRBV9 CASSHGGTYNEQFF TGTGCCAGCAGCCATGGGGGGACCTACAATGAGCAGTTCTTC
TRBJ1-4 NA TRBD1 TRBV19 CASSIPRTGGNEKLFF TGTGCCAGTAGTATACCCCGGACAGGGGGCAATGAAAAACTGTTTTTT
TRBJ2-3 NA NA TRBV9 CASSVGLADTQYF TGTGCCAGCAGCGTAGGACTAGCAGATACGCAGTATTTT
TRBJ2-5 NA NA TRBV5-6 CASSLTIGAFETQYF TGTGCCAGCAGCCTGACAATAGGGGCCTTCGAGACCCAGTACTTC
TRBJ2-7 NA NA TRBV11-2 CASSLGGREQYF TGTGCCAGCAGCTTAGGTGGGAGAGAGCAGTACTTC
TRBJ1-6 NA NA TRBV6-6 CASGPTDFNSPLHF TGTGCCAGCGGCCCGACAGATTTTAATTCCCCCCTCCACTTT
TRBJ1-2 NA NA TRBV14 CASSQEGGTGYTF TGTGCCAGCAGCCAAGAAGGTGGGACAGGCTACACCTTC
TRBJ2-2 few TRBD1 TRBV7-2 CASSVRPGQLTGELFF TGTGCCAGCAGCGTACGGCCGGGACAGTTAACCGGGGAGCTGTTTTTT
TRBJ2-3 NA NA TRBV27 CASSFRGTDTQYF TGTGCCAGCAGTTTTCGAGGGACAGATACGCAGTATTTT
TRBJ2-5 NA TRBD1 TRBV19 CASSRRQGGKTQYF TGTGCCAGTAGTAGAAGACAGGGTGGAAAGACCCAGTACTTC
TRBJ1-1 NA NA TRBV7-2 CASSLVGGQAEAFF TGTGCCAGCAGCTTAGTGGGGGGGCAGGCCGAAGCTTTCTTT
TRBJ2-3 once TRBD2 TRBV4-3 CASSPGASGSQRPDTQYF TGCGCCAGCAGCCCCGGGGCTAGCGGGTCCCAGCGGCCAGATACGCAGTATTTT
TRBJ2-2 NA NA TRBV5-1 CASSFLFERELFF TGCGCCAGCAGCTTTTTGTTTGAGCGAGAGCTGTTTTTT
TRBJ2-1 NA TRBD1 TRBV18 CASSPNRGSYNEQFF TGTGCCAGCTCCCCCAACAGGGGCTCCTACAATGAGCAGTTCTTC
TRBJ1-5 NA NA TRBV7-9 CASSLAVSQPQHF TGTGCCAGCAGCTTAGCGGTGAGCCAGCCCCAGCATTTT
TRBJ2-1 NA NA TRBV19 CASSIELRRAARTDNEQFF TGTGCCAGTAGTATAGAATTACGGAGGGCTGCCCGCACCGACAATGAGCAGTTCTTC
TRBJ1-5 NA NA TRBV21-1 CASSKVGGHGNQPQHF TGTGCCAGCAGCAAAGTCGGAGGGCATGGCAATCAGCCCCAGCATTTT
TRBJ2-5 NA TRBD2 TRBV11-3 CASSWGTRDYRQETQYF TGTGCCAGCAGCTGGGGGACCCGGGACTATCGACAAGAGACCCAGTACTTC
TRBJ1-2 NA TRBD1 TRBV15 CATSRGGQGAGGYTF TGTGCCACCAGCAGAGGGGGACAGGGGGCGGGTGGCTACACCTTC
TRBJ2-7 NA TRBD2 TRBV10-3 CAISAASGGAVRYEQYF TGTGCCATCAGTGCGGCTAGCGGGGGGGCCGTACGCTACGAGCAGTACTTC
TRBJ2-7 NA NA TRBV9 CASSVGLAGSGYEQYF TGTGCCAGCAGCGTAGGTTTGGCAGGGAGCGGGTACGAGCAGTACTTC
TRBJ1-1 NA NA TRBV7-2 CASSLTENTEAFF TGTGCCAGCAGCCTGACAGAGAACACTGAAGCTTTCTTT
TRBJ1-5 NA NA TRBV18 CASSPVPPGNQPQHF TGTGCCAGCTCACCGGTCCCACCGGGCAATCAGCCCCAGCATTTT